Many counts were recorded for the clone carrying this TCR beta chain. Antigen unknown. Amplification of TCR beta CDR3 regions used RNA as the template. First-round RT-PCR of the TCR CDR3 relied on the HTBI primer set. Via MiXCR, TCRdb re-called the multiplex PCR reads, giving one row per CDR3 protein. Counted here are approximately 520,000 distinct CDR3 sequences, around 22% occurring once; the ten biggest clones make up around 10%. Disease duration was under 3 months in the ophthalmopathy patients, who also had a Clinical Activity Score of at least 3 and a NOSPECS grade of at least 4. The study based diagnoses on clinical symptoms, serum thyroxine and TRAb, thyroid ultrasound and orbital computed tomography. The data are from a study of T cells in Graves' hyperthyroidism and ophthalmopathy. The CDR3 runs 17 residues. Germline loops: CDR1 MDHEN, CDR2 SYDVKM. The V end lost 8 bases, the J end lost 2 bases, and 22 bases lay between the germline ends.

The study's findings and limits: Blood also showed most of the thyroid clonotypes that were expanded above 0.001.

This TCR was sampled from a woman aged 30 to 39 with Graves' ophthalmopathy. Sequencing was carried out using blood. The chain employs TRBV28 and TRBJ1-5, with D perhaps matching TRBD1 (5 bases). The CDR3 here is CASRPRGEGVGNQPQHF. CDR3 bases: TGTGCCAGCCGACCAAGGGGTGAAGGGGTGGGCAATCAGCCCCAGCATTTT.